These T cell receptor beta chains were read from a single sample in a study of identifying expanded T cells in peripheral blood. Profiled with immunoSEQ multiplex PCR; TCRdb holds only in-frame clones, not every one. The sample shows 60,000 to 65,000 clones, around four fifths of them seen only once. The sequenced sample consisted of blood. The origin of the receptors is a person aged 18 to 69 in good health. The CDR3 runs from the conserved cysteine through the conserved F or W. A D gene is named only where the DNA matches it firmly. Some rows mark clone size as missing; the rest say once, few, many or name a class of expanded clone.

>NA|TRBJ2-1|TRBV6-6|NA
CASSRDSYNEQFF
TGTGCCAGCAGTCGGGACTCATACAATGAGCAGTTCTTC
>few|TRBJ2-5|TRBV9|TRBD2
CASSRSGGETQYF
TGTGCCAGCAGCCGATCGGGGGGAGAGACCCAGTACTTC
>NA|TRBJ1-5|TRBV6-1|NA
CASSDWGSGAQHF
TGTGCCAGCAGTGATTGGGGTTCGGGGGCCCAGCATTTT
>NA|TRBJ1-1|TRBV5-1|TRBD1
CASSLGFDRAFVSLAEAFF
TGCGCCAGCAGCTTGGGGTTCGACAGGGCCTTTGTTTCGCTGGCTGAAGCTTTCTTT
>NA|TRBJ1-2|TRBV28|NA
CASSLRLPYGYTF
TGTGCCAGCAGTTTAAGGCTTCCTTATGGCTACACCTTC
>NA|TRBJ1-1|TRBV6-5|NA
CASSPSLMRNTEAFF
TGTGCCAGCAGTCCCTCATTGATGAGGAACACTGAAGCTTTCTTT
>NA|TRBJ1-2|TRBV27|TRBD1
CASSLKAGGIGGYTF
TGTGCCAGCAGTTTGAAAGCAGGGGGCATAGGTGGCTACACCTTC
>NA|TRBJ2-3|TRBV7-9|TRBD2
CASSATSSPDTQYF
TGTGCCAGCAGCGCGACTAGCTCCCCAGATACGCAGTATTTT
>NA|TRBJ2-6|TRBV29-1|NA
CSVDFSGANVLTF
TGCAGCGTTGATTTCTCTGGGGCCAACGTCCTGACTTTC
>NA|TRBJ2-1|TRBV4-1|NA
CASSQIRPGRRYNEQFF
TGCGCCAGCAGCCAAATAAGACCGGGACGACGTTACAATGAGCAGTTCTTC
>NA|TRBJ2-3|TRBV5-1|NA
CASSLGLGGETQYF
TGCGCCAGCAGCTTGGGTCTTGGGGGCGAGACGCAGTATTTT
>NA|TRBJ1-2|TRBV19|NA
CASRRTDFLYGYTF
TGTGCCAGTAGGAGGACAGATTTCCTTTATGGCTACACCTTC
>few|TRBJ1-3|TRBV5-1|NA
CASSVGNTIYF
TGCGCCAGCAGCGTTGGAAACACCATATATTTT
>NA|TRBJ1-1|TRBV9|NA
CASSPFPIENEAFF
TGTGCCAGCAGCCCCTTCCCCATTGAGAATGAAGCTTTCTTT
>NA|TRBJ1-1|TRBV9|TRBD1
CASSPHRPGGGGTEAFF
TGTGCCAGCAGCCCACATAGACCAGGGGGGGGAGGCACTGAAGCTTTCTTT
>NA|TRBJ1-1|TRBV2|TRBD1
CASKLTGGYTEAFF
TGTGCCAGCAAACTGACAGGGGGATACACTGAAGCTTTCTTT
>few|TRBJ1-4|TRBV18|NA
CASSPTAIGGEKLFF
TGTGCCAGCTCGCCCACCGCGATAGGCGGTGAAAAACTGTTTTTT
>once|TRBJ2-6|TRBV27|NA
CASSLYRSGANVLTF
TGTGCCAGCAGTTTATATAGGTCTGGGGCCAACGTCCTGACTTTC
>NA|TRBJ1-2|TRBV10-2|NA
CASSEEGYGYTF
TGCGCCAGCAGTGAAGAGGGATATGGCTACACCTTC
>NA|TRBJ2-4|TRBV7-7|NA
CASSLLRVVGGYIQYF
TGTGCCAGCAGCTTACTCCGCGTAGTAGGGGGGTACATTCAGTACTTC
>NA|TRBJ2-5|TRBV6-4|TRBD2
CASSASSAGGETQYF
TGTGCCAGCAGTGCTTCTAGCGCGGGAGGGGAGACCCAGTACTTC
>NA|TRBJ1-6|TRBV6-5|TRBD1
CASSYEGAVGNSPLHF
TGTGCCAGCAGTTATGAGGGGGCAGTTGGTAATTCACCCCTCCACTTT
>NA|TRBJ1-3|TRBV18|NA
CASSPPGTLNSGNTIYF
TGTGCCAGCTCACCCCCCGGGACACTCAACTCTGGAAACACCATATATTTT
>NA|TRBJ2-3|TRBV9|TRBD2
CASSASGRTDTQYF
TGTGCCAGCAGCGCTAGCGGGAGAACAGATACGCAGTATTTT
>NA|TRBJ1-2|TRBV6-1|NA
CASNRDNYGYTF
TGTGCCAGCAACAGGGACAACTATGGCTACACCTTC
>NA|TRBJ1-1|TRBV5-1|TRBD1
CASGQGDGTEAFF
TGCGCCAGTGGACAGGGGGACGGCACTGAAGCTTTCTTT
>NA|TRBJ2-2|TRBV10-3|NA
CAISESIRDRTGELFF
TGTGCCATCAGTGAGTCGATCAGGGATAGGACCGGGGAGCTGTTTTTT
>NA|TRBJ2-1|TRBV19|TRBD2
CASSIGLAGTEQFF
TGTGCCAGTAGTATTGGGCTAGCGGGTACCGAGCAGTTCTTC
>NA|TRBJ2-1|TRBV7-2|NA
CASSSSYEQFF
TGTGCCAGCAGCTCCTCGTATGAGCAGTTCTTC
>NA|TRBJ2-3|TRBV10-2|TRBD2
CASSGPLAGGPFTDTQYF
TGCGCCAGCAGTGGTCCACTAGCGGGGGGGCCTTTCACAGATACGCAGTATTTT
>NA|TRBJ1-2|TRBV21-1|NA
CASNPTGWGYYGYTF
TGTGCCAGCAACCCAACAGGGTGGGGGTACTATGGCTACACCTTC
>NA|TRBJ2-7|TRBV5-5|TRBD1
CASSRITGVEQYF
TGTGCCAGCAGCCGCATTACAGGGGTCGAGCAGTACTTC
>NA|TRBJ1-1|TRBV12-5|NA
CASGSRTEAFF
TGTGCTAGTGGTTCCCGCACTGAAGCTTTCTTT
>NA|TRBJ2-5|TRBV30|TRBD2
CAWSSLGASGLETQYF
TGTGCCTGGAGTTCGTTGGGTGCTAGCGGGTTAGAGACCCAGTACTTC
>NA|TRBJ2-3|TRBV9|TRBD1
CASSVEGQADTQYF
TGTGCCAGCAGCGTAGAGGGACAGGCAGATACGCAGTATTTT
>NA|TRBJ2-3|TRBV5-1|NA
CASSLGRGHGTDTQYF
TGCGCCAGCAGCTTGGGGAGGGGGCATGGTACAGATACGCAGTATTTT
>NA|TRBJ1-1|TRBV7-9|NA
CASAQGLNTEAFF
TGTGCCAGCGCACAGGGATTGAACACTGAAGCTTTCTTT
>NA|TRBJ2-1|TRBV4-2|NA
CASSQDRANEQFF
TGTGCCAGCAGCCAAGATCGGGCTAACGAGCAGTTCTTC
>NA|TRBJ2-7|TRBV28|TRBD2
CASRASGTSGRGLYEQYF
TGTGCCAGCAGAGCCTCCGGGACTAGCGGGAGAGGGCTCTACGAGCAGTACTTC
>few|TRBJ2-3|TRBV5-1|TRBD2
CASSPGLAGGTDTQYF
TGCGCCAGCAGCCCGGGACTAGCGGGGGGCACAGATACGCAGTATTTT
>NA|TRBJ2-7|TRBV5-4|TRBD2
CASSSAGDRGEQYF
TGTGCCAGCAGCTCCGCGGGAGATCGGGGCGAGCAGTACTTC
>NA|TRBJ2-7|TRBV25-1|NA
CASSETQAGAYEQYF
TGTGCCAGCAGTGAAACACAGGCAGGTGCCTACGAGCAGTACTTC
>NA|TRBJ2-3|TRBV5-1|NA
CASSLEGQSTDTQYF
TGCGCCAGCAGCTTAGAAGGACAGAGCACAGATACGCAGTATTTT
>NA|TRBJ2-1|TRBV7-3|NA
CASRGTASSYNEQFF
TGTGCCAGCAGAGGGACTGCCAGCTCCTACAATGAGCAGTTCTTC
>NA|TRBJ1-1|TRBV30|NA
CAGEGRTEAFF
TGTGCCGGGGAGGGTCGTACTGAAGCTTTCTTT
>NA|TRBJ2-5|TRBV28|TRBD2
CASRGTRGVAGVLPQETQYF
TGTGCCAGTCGGGGCACTCGAGGGGTAGCGGGGGTTCTACCCCAAGAGACCCAGTACTTC
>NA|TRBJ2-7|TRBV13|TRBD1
CASSPYRQGVNYEQYF
TGTGCCAGCAGCCCATACCGACAGGGGGTAAACTACGAGCAGTACTTC
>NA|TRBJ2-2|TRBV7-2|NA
CASSFRWSWAGNTGELFF
TGTGCCAGCAGCTTTAGATGGAGTTGGGCGGGGAACACCGGGGAGCTGTTTTTT
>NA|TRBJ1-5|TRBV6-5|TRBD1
CASRTGSQPQHF
TGTGCCAGCAGGACAGGGAGTCAGCCCCAGCATTTT
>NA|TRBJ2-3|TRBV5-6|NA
CASSPATTDTQYF
TGTGCCAGCAGCCCAGCTACCACAGATACGCAGTATTTT
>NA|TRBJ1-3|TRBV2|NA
CASSGLGAGNTIYF
TGTGCCAGCAGTGGGCTGGGAGCAGGAAACACCATATATTTT
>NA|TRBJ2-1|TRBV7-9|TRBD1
CASSLGDRGDEQFF
TGTGCCAGCAGCTTGGGGGACAGGGGTGATGAGCAGTTCTTC
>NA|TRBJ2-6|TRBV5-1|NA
CASSLESGANVLTF
TGCGCCAGCAGCTTGGAAAGTGGGGCCAACGTCCTGACTTTC
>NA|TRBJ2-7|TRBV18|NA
CASSPAKGESAEQYF
TGTGCCAGCTCACCGGCAAAAGGGGAGTCGGCCGAGCAGTACTTC